The clone carrying this T cell receptor (beta chain) was seen a single time. In the original analysis: Estimation of nucleated cell counts was performed using reference gene primer amplification. Generated by immunoSEQ multiplex PCR, the TCRdb table keeps only in-frame clones and is missing some. V, J and clone size are those of that table, while D and trimming were read from the DNA. Seen here are over 300,000 clones, about 91% observed once, and the top ten hold roughly a tenth. The data stem from a study of blood T cell repertoires in COVID-19. Study-level information: COVID-19 samples collected from the United States, Italy and Spain covered acute and convalescent phases. T cells, B-cell-depleted T cells, or PBMCs supplied cDNA or gDNA.

The CDR3 runs 14 residues. Looked up from germline, CDR1 is KGHDR and CDR2 is SFDVKD. V was clipped by 2 bases and J by 0 bases, with 6 bases between them. Specimen: PBMCs or T cells enriched from blood (not recorded which). The sequence was collected from a woman in her thirties or forties who had recovered from COVID-19. The chain has TRBV24-1 and TRBJ1-1, with D hard to call. CDR3 DNA sequence: TGTGCCACCAGTGATTCTTCCGTGAACACTGAAGCTTTCTTT. Protein sequence: CATSDSSVNTEAFF.